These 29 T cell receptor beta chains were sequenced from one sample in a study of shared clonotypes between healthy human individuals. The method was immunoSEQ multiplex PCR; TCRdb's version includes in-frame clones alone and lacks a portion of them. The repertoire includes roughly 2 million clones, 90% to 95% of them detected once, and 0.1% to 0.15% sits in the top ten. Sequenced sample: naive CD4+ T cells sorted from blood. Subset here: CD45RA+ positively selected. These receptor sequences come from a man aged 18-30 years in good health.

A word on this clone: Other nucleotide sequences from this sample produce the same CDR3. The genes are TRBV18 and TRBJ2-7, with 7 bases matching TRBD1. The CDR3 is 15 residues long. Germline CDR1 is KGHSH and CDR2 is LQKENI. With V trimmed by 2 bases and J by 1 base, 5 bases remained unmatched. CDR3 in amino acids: CASSPEGGPSYEQYF. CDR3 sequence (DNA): TGTGCCAGCTCACCAGAAGGGGGCCCATCCTACGAGCAGTACTTC.

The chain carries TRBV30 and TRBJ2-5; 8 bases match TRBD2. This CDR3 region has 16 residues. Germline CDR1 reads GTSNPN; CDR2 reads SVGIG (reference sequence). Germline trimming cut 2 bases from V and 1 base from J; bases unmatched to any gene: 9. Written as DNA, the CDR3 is TGTGCCTGGAGTAGACCGGGACTAGGAGGCCAAGAGACCCAGTACTTC. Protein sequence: CAWSRPGLGGQETQYF.

The CDR3 loop reads CASSPRLAGGLETQYF. The CDR3 nucleotides are TGTGCCAGCAGTCCAAGACTAGCGGGGGGGCTGGAGACCCAGTACTTC. This sequence joins TRBV25-1 and TRBJ2-5; 14 bases line up with TRBD2. The V gene end was trimmed by 5 bases and the J gene end by 5 bases; junction bases not matched to a gene: 7. Germline CDR1 reads MGHDK; CDR2 reads SYGVNS. This CDR3 has 16 amino acids. The full variable domain, completed using reference TRBV25-1 and TRBJ2-5, is EADIYQTPRYLVIGTGKKITLECSQTMGHDKMYWYQQDPGMELHLIHYSYGVNSTEKGDLSSESTVSRIRTEHFPLTLESARPSHTSQYLCASSPRLAGGLETQYFGPGTRLLVL.

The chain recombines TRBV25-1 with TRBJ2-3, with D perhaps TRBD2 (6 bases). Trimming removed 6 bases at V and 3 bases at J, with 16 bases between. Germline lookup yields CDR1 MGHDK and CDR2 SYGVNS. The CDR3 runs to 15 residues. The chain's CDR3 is CASSADPGRTDTQYF. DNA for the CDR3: TGTGCCAGCAGCGCGGACCCCGGGAGAACAGATACGCAGTATTTT.

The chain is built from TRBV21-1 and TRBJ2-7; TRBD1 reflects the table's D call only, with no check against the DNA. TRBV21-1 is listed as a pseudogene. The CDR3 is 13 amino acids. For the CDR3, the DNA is TGTGCCAGCAGCAAAAGGGGGTCAGGTGAGCAGTACTTC. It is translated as CASSKRGSGEQYF.

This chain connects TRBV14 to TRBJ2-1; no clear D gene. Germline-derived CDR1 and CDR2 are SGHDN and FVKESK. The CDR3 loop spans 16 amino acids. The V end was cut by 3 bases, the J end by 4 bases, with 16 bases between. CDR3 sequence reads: CASSHFVTQVYNEQFF. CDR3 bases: TGTGCCAGCAGCCATTTCGTAACCCAGGTTTACAATGAGCAGTTCTTC.

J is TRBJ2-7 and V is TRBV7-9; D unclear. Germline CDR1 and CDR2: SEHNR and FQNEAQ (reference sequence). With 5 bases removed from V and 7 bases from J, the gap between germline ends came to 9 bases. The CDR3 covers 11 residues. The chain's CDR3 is CASSRVGEQYF. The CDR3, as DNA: TGTGCCAGCAGCCGAGTGGGTGAGCAGTACTTC.

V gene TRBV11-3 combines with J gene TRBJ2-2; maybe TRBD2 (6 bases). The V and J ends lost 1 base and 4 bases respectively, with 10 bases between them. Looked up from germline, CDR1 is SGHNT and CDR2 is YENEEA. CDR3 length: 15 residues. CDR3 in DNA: TGTGCCAGCAGCTTAGGGGACTCACGCACCGGGGAGCTGTTTTTT. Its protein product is CASSLGDSRTGELFF.

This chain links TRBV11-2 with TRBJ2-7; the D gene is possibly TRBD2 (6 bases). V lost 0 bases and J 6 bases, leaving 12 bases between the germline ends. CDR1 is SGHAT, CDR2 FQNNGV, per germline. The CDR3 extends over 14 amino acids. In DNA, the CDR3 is TGTGCCAGCAGCTTAGAATTTCGGGGGAGCGAGCAGTACTTC. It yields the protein CASSLEFRGSEQYF.

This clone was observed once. DNA of the CDR3: TGTGCCATCAGAGAAACTGGGACAGGGTCCGACGAGCAGTACTTC. It yields the protein CAIRETGTGSDEQYF. The genes are TRBV10-3 and TRBJ2-7; 9 bases are shared with TRBD1. Germline V CDR1 and CDR2: ENHRY, SYGVKD. The CDR3 runs to 15 residues. Trimming at V came to 6 bases and at J to 5 bases, leaving 11 bases not matched to a gene.

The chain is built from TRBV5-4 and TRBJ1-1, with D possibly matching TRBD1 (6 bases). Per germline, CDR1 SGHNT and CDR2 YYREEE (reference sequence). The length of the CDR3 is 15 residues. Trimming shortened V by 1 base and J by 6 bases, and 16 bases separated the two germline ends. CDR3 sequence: CASSLLGGREAEAFF. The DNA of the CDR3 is TGTGCCAGCAGCTTGCTGGGGGGCCGGGAAGCTGAAGCTTTCTTT.

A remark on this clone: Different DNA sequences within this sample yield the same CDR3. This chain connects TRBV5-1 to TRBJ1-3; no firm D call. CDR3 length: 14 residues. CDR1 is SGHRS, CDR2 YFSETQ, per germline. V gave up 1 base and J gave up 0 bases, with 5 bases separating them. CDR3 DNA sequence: TGCGCCAGCAGCTTGACAGCCTCTGGAAACACCATATATTTT. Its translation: CASSLTASGNTIYF.

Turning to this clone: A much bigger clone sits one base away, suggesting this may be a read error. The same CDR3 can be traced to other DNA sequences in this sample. The CDR3 spells CASSLGQGAYEQYF. The DNA of the CDR3 is TGTGCCAGCAGCTTAGGACAGGGAGCCTACGAGCAGTACTTC. This chain joins TRBV7-2 and TRBJ2-7, with TRBD1 matching over 7 bases. The CDR3 spans 14 residues. V dropped 1 base and J dropped 2; count of bases not matched to a gene: 2. Germline assignment: CDR1 SGHTA and CDR2 FQGNSA.

The CDR3 DNA follows: TGTGCCAGCATCTTCGGAGGGGTCTCGAATGAGCAGTTCTTC. Protein sequence: CASIFGGVSNEQFF. The gene calls are TRBV28 and TRBJ2-1, with D perhaps TRBD2 (6 bases). Germline CDR1 reads MDHEN; CDR2 reads SYDVKM. Deletions cut 7 bases from V and 7 bases from J, with 17 bases between. This CDR3 spans 14 amino acids.

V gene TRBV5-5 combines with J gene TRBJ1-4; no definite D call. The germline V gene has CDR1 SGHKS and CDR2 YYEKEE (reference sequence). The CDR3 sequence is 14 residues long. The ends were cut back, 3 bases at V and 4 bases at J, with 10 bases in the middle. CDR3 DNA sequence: TGTGCCAGCAGCTCTCTGGCAGTTAATGAAAAACTGTTTTTT. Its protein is CASSSLAVNEKLFF.

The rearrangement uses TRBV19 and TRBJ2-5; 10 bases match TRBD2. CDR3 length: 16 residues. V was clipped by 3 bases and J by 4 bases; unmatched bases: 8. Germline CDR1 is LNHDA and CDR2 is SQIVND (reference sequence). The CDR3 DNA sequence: TGTGCCAGTAGTATCCTCGGGGTAGCGGGGGGAGAGACCCAGTACTTC. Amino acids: CASSILGVAGGETQYF.

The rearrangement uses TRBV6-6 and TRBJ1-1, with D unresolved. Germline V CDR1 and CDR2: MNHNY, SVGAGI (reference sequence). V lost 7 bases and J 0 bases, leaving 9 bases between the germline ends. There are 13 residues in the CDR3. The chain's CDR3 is CASNQPLNTEAFF. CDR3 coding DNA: TGTGCCAGCAATCAACCGTTGAACACTGAAGCTTTCTTT.

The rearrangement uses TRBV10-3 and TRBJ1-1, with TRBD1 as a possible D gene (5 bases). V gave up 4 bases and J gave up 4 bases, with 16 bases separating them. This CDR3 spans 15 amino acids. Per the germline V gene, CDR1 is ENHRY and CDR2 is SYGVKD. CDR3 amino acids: CAISVNGDSGTEAFF. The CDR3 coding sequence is TGTGCCATCAGTGTGAATGGGGACTCGGGCACTGAAGCTTTCTTT.

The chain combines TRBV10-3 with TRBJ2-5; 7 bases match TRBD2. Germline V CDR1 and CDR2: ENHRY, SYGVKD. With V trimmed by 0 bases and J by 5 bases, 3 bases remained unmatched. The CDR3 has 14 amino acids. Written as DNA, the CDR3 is TGTGCCATCAGTGAGTCGTGGGGGGGTGAGACCCAGTACTTC. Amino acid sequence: CAISESWGGETQYF.

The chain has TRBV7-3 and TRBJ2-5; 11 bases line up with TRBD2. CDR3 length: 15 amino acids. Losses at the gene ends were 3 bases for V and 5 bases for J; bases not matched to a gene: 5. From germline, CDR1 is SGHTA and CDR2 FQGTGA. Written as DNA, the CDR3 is TGTGCCAGCAGCTTCCTAGCGGGGGGAGCGGAGACCCAGTACTTC. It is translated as CASSFLAGGAETQYF.

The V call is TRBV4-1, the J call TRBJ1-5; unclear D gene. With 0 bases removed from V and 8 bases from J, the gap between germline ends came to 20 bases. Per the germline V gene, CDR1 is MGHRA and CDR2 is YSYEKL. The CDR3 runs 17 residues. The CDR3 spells CASSQDFPGPGLEPQHF. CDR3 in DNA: TGCGCCAGCAGCCAAGATTTCCCGGGTCCGGGTTTGGAGCCCCAGCATTTT.

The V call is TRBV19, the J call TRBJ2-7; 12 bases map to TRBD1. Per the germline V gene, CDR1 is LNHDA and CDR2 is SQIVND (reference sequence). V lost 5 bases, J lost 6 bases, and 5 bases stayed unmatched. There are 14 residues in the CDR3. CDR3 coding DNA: TGTGCCAGTAGTCCCCGGGACAGGGGGCCCGAGCAGTACTTC. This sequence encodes CASSPRDRGPEQYF.

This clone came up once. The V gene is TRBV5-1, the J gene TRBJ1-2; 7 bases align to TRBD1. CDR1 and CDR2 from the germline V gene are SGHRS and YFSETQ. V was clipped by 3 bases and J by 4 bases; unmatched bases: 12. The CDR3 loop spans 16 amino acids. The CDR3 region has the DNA TGCGCCAGCAGCTCCCCCCCGGGACAGTCATTCTATGGCTACACCTTC. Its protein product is CASSSPPGQSFYGYTF.

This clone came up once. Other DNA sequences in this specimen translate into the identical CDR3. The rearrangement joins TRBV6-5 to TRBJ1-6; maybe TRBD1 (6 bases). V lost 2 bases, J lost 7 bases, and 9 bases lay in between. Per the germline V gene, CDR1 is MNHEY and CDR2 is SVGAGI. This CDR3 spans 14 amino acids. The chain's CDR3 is CASSYGQRNSPLHF. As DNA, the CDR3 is TGTGCCAGCAGTTACGGACAGCGAAATTCACCCCTCCACTTT.

Here the CDR3 reads CASSTRPLGQGRYNSPLHF. The CDR3 nucleotides read TGTGCCAGCAGCACCCGACCATTGGGACAGGGGAGGTACAATTCACCCCTCCACTTT. The chain joins TRBV7-2 to TRBJ1-6; TRBD1 matches at 10 bases. Losses at the gene ends were 5 bases for V and 7 bases for J; bases not matched to a gene: 17. The CDR3 consists of 19 residues. CDR1 SGHTA and CDR2 FQGNSA come from the germline V gene.

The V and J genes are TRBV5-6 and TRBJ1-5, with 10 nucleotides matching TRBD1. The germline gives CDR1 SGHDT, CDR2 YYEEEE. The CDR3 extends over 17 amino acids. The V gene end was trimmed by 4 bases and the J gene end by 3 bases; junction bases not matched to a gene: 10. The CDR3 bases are TGTGCCAGCAGCCTTGGGACAGGGGTGGGAGCCAATCAGCCCCAGCATTTT. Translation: CASSLGTGVGANQPQHF.

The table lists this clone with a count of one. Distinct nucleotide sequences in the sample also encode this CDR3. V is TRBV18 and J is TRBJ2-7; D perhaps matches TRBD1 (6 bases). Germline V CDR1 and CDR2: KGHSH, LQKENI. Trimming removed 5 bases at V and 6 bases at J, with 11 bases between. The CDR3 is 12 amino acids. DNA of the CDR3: TGTGCCAGCTCAGAACAGGGAAGCGAGCAGTACTTC. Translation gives CASSEQGSEQYF.

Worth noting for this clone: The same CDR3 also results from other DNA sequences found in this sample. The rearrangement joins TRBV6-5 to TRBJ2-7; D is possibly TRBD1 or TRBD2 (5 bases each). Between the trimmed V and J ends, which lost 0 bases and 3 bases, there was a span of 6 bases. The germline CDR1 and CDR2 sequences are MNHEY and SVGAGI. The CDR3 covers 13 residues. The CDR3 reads CASSYSGRYEQYF. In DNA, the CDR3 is TGTGCCAGCAGTTACTCGGGACGCTACGAGCAGTACTTC.

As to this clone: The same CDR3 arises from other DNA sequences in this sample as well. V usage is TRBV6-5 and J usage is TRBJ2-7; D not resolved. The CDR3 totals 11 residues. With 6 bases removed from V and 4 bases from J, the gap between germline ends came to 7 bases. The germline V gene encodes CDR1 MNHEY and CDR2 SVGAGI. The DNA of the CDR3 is TGTGCCAGCAGCGATCTGTACGAGCAGTACTTC. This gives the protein CASSDLYEQYF.